These T cell receptor beta chains were read from a single sample in a study of blood T cell repertoires in COVID-19. Repertoires were generated with immunoSEQ multiplex PCR, while TCRdb's copy carries only in-frame clones and drops some. The data contain around 190,000 clones, around 82% of them singletons. Sequencing was carried out using PBMCs or T cells enriched from blood (not recorded which). Receptor source: a woman between 50 and 59 years old with acute COVID-19. The CDR3 runs from the conserved cysteine through the conserved F or W. The D gene is left open where the match is weak. Clone size appears in some rows only: once, few, many, or a class for an expanded clone.

D	size	J	V	DNA	CDR3
TRBD1	-	TRBJ1-1	TRBV3-1/TRBV3-2	TGTGCCAGCAGAGCGACAGGGCCAGGCACTGAAGCTTTCTTT	CASRATGPGTEAFF
-	-	TRBJ1-5	TRBV27	TGTGCCAGCAGTTTGGGCGCCCCCCCGTCACAGCCCCAGCATTTT	CASSLGAPPSQPQHF
TRBD1	-	TRBJ1-2	TRBV5-1	TGCGCCAGCAGACCGGGACAGGGGACGGGCTACACCTTC	CASRPGQGTGYTF
-	-	TRBJ2-2	TRBV10-3	TGTGCCATCAGTGACTTCGGACTCACCGGGGAGCTGTTTTTT	CAISDFGLTGELFF
-	-	TRBJ1-2	TRBV21-1	TGTGCCAGCAGACTCGGACAGCTCAGACGTCCACCCTATGGCTACACCTTC	CASRLGQLRRPPYGYTF
TRBD2	-	TRBJ2-3	TRBV4-3	TGCGCCAGCAGCCCAGGGACTAGGGGAGATACGCAGTATTTT	CASSPGTRGDTQYF
-	-	TRBJ1-5	TRBV5-4	TGTGCCAGCAGAAGAAACCCGAGGGGGGGCGCGAACAATCAGCCCCAGCATTTT	CASRRNPRGGANNQPQHF
-	-	TRBJ2-2	TRBV29-1	TGCAGCGTTGGGATCCCAGGGGCCGTCGGGGAGCTGTTTTTT	CSVGIPGAVGELFF
TRBD2	-	TRBJ2-5	TRBV6-1	TGTGCCAGCAGTGACCTCGGGACTAGCGGGGAGACCCAGTACTTC	CASSDLGTSGETQYF
-	-	TRBJ1-1	TRBV19	TGTGCCAGTAGGGGGAGGACTAACACTGAAGCTTTCTTT	CASRGRTNTEAFF
TRBD1	-	TRBJ1-5	TRBV19	TGTGCCAGTAGTCCGCGGACAGGGCAAGCGGATCAGCCCCAGCATTTT	CASSPRTGQADQPQHF
-	many	TRBJ1-1	TRBV6-5	TGTGCCAGCAGTTACACCAGGGAAGGGGAGGACACTGAAGCTTTCTTT	CASSYTREGEDTEAFF
-	few	TRBJ1-6	TRBV9	TGTGCCAGCAGCGCGGGCTCCTATAATTCACCCCTCCACTTT	CASSAGSYNSPLHF
-	-	TRBJ1-5	TRBV28	TGTGCCAGCAGGGTACAGGTTAATCAGCCCCAGCATTTT	CASRVQVNQPQHF
TRBD1	-	TRBJ1-4	TRBV13	TGTGCCAGCAGCGCCCCGGGACAGGGGAATGAAAAACTGTTTTTT	CASSAPGQGNEKLFF
-	-	TRBJ2-1	TRBV6-5	TGTGCCAGCAGTTACTCCGGACAGAGCGAGCAGTTCTTC	CASSYSGQSEQFF
TRBD1	-	TRBJ1-5	TRBV18	TGTGCCAGCTCACCACAGGGGGCAGGGCAGCCCCAGCATTTT	CASSPQGAGQPQHF
-	-	TRBJ1-3	TRBV5-1	TGCGCCAGCAGCCAGCAGGGTTTTGGAAACACCATATATTTT	CASSQQGFGNTIYF
-	-	TRBJ1-6	TRBV5-5	TGTGCCAGCAGCACCCCCAGGGAACCCCTCCACTTT	CASSTPREPLHF
TRBD1	-	TRBJ2-2	TRBV10-3	TGTGCCATCAGGGGAGACAGGGGGTCGACCGGGGAGCTGTTTTTT	CAIRGDRGSTGELFF
TRBD1	few	TRBJ2-1	TRBV7-8	TGTGCCAGCATCCGAGCCGCAGGGGGTGTGAATGAGCAGTTCTTC	CASIRAAGGVNEQFF
-	few	TRBJ1-4	TRBV5-1	TGCGCCAGCAGCTTGTCCGCCCAGAATGAAAAACTGTTTTTT	CASSLSAQNEKLFF
TRBD1	-	TRBJ1-2	TRBV12-3/TRBV12-4	TGTGCCAGCAGTCCCGGGACAGGGGTGGGCTACACCTTC	CASSPGTGVGYTF